Below, one T cell receptor beta chain is given with its context. The source of the sample is a study of PD-L1 blockade in urothelial cancer. Study-level information: Atezolizumab at 1,200 mg intravenously every 3 weeks was started by patients at some point between 2014 and 2016. Researchers looked at the blood 3 weeks (second dose) and 6 weeks after treatment began.

The sample's time point: peripheral blood 6 weeks after treatment start. The repertoire was sequenced with immunoSEQ multiplex PCR; TCRdb's copy has only in-frame clones and lacks some. The data hold about 43,000 clones, with approximately 83% observed a single time. The CDR3 runs to 14 residues. The V end was cut by 5 bases, the J end by 14 bases, with 22 bases between. Per the germline V gene, CDR1 is SEHNR and CDR2 is FQNEAQ (reference sequence). This chain connects TRBV7-9 to TRBJ2-1; possibly TRBD1 for D (6 bases). The clonotype originates from a man aged 55-75 years with urothelial cancer. Sequences were derived from PBMCs, sampled around atezolizumab (anti-PD-L1) treatment. As DNA, the CDR3 is TGTGCCAGCAGCCCACGCATTGGGACACACAATAAGTTCTTC. Its protein is CASSPRIGTHNKFF.